The rows below give T cell receptor beta chains drawn from one sample of a study of cytomegalovirus exposure and HLA in healthy donors. Some clones are missing from TCRdb's copy, which holds only in-frame ones; the method was immunoSEQ multiplex PCR. The table shows some 200,000 clones, with more than 75% occurring only once. Sequencing was performed on PBMCs. Receptor source: a woman between 45 and 65 years old in good health and CMV-seropositive. Both conserved end residues are part of each CDR3. Each record gives: CDR3 protein, CDR3 DNA, D gene, V gene, clone size, J gene. D genes are given only for firm matches. Size values are once, few and many counts, or a class for expanded clones, and some rows have none.

CDR3aa: CASSLAGRSTEAFF
CDR3nt: TGTGCCAGCAGCTTAGCTGGGCGAAGCACTGAAGCTTTCTTT
d_gene: NA
v_gene: TRBV13
abundance: NA
j_gene: TRBJ1-1

CDR3aa: CASSPSGDRLYEQYF
CDR3nt: TGTGCCAGCAGCCCCTCGGGGGACAGACTATACGAGCAGTACTTC
d_gene: NA
v_gene: TRBV9
abundance: NA
j_gene: TRBJ2-7

CDR3aa: CASSSRLAGGLDEQYF
CDR3nt: TGTGCCAGCAGCTCCCGACTAGCGGGGGGGCTGGACGAGCAGTACTTC
d_gene: TRBD2
v_gene: TRBV5-4
abundance: NA
j_gene: TRBJ2-7

CDR3aa: CASSPGVRTEAFF
CDR3nt: TGTGCTAGCAGCCCAGGGGTAAGGACTGAAGCTTTCTTT
d_gene: NA
v_gene: TRBV7-7
abundance: NA
j_gene: TRBJ1-1

CDR3aa: CASSEGGSTSTDTQYF
CDR3nt: TGTGCCAGCAGTGAGGGGGGATCTACTAGCACAGATACGCAGTATTTT
d_gene: NA
v_gene: TRBV6-4
abundance: NA
j_gene: TRBJ2-3

CDR3aa: CASSSEGTGGETQYF
CDR3nt: TGTGCCAGCAGCTCCGAGGGGACAGGGGGAGAGACCCAGTACTTC
d_gene: TRBD1
v_gene: TRBV7-9
abundance: NA
j_gene: TRBJ2-5

CDR3aa: CASSLQGSYEQYF
CDR3nt: TGTGCCAGTAGTTTACAGGGTTCGTACGAGCAGTACTTC
d_gene: NA
v_gene: TRBV19
abundance: NA
j_gene: TRBJ2-7

CDR3aa: CASSVRTGGPDTQYF
CDR3nt: TGTGCCAGCAGTGTCAGGACAGGGGGTCCAGATACGCAGTATTTT
d_gene: TRBD1
v_gene: TRBV6-5
abundance: NA
j_gene: TRBJ2-3

CDR3aa: CASSLVGVIYEQYF
CDR3nt: TGTGCCAGCAGCTTGGTAGGGGTCATCTACGAGCAGTACTTC
d_gene: NA
v_gene: TRBV5-5
abundance: NA
j_gene: TRBJ2-7

CDR3aa: CASSGQGYNEQFF
CDR3nt: TGCGCCAGCAGTGGACAGGGTTACAATGAGCAGTTCTTC
d_gene: TRBD1
v_gene: TRBV10-2
abundance: NA
j_gene: TRBJ2-1

CDR3aa: CATPRQVSYEQYF
CDR3nt: TGTGCCACGCCCCGGCAGGTCTCCTACGAGCAGTACTTC
d_gene: NA
v_gene: TRBV13
abundance: few
j_gene: TRBJ2-7

CDR3aa: CASSNADRWNTGELFF
CDR3nt: TGTGCCAGCAGTAATGCGGACAGGTGGAACACCGGGGAGCTGTTTTTT
d_gene: TRBD1
v_gene: TRBV27
abundance: NA
j_gene: TRBJ2-2

CDR3aa: CASSWGTSEGAEQFF
CDR3nt: TGTGCCAGCAGCTGGGGGACTAGTGAAGGGGCTGAGCAGTTCTTC
d_gene: TRBD2
v_gene: TRBV5-6
abundance: NA
j_gene: TRBJ2-1

CDR3aa: CASSLVSGQGTEAFF
CDR3nt: TGTGCCAGCAGCTTAGTGTCGGGACAGGGCACTGAAGCTTTCTTT
d_gene: TRBD1
v_gene: TRBV7-6
abundance: NA
j_gene: TRBJ1-1

CDR3aa: CASLGQGRTGELFF
CDR3nt: TGTGCCAGCCTCGGGCAGGGGAGAACCGGGGAGCTGTTTTTT
d_gene: NA
v_gene: TRBV11-2
abundance: NA
j_gene: TRBJ2-2

CDR3aa: CASSLGQGSYNEQFF
CDR3nt: TGCGCCAGCAGCCTTGGACAGGGGTCCTACAATGAGCAGTTCTTC
d_gene: TRBD1
v_gene: TRBV4-3
abundance: few
j_gene: TRBJ2-1

CDR3aa: CASSQQVSSYNEQFF
CDR3nt: TGCGCCAGCAGCCAACAAGTGAGCTCCTACAATGAGCAGTTCTTC
d_gene: NA
v_gene: TRBV4-1
abundance: NA
j_gene: TRBJ2-1

CDR3aa: CASSPSGGSYGYTF
CDR3nt: TGCGCCAGCAGCCCGTCAGGGGGATCCTATGGCTACACCTTC
d_gene: TRBD1
v_gene: TRBV5-1
abundance: NA
j_gene: TRBJ1-2

CDR3aa: CASSPSQGSNSPLHF
CDR3nt: TGTGCCAGCAGTCCCTCACAGGGAAGCAATTCACCCCTCCACTTT
d_gene: NA
v_gene: TRBV6-5
abundance: few
j_gene: TRBJ1-6

CDR3aa: CASGLSRVSNQPQHF
CDR3nt: TGTGCTAGTGGATTGAGCAGGGTGTCCAATCAGCCCCAGCATTTT
d_gene: NA
v_gene: TRBV12-5
abundance: NA
j_gene: TRBJ1-5

CDR3aa: CASSRRAPSSGANVLTF
CDR3nt: TGTGCCAGCAGCCGGAGGGCCCCGAGCTCTGGGGCCAACGTCCTGACTTTC
d_gene: NA
v_gene: TRBV5-8
abundance: NA
j_gene: TRBJ2-6

CDR3aa: CASSPTLQLQGAGNTEAFF
CDR3nt: TGTGCCAGCTCACCAACTCTACAACTTCAGGGGGCGGGGAACACTGAAGCTTTCTTT
d_gene: TRBD1
v_gene: TRBV18
abundance: NA
j_gene: TRBJ1-1

CDR3aa: CAWSVKSTQPQHF
CDR3nt: TGTGCCTGGAGTGTAAAATCTACTCAGCCCCAGCATTTT
d_gene: NA
v_gene: TRBV30
abundance: NA
j_gene: TRBJ1-5

CDR3aa: CASSLKGGDEQYF
CDR3nt: TGTGCCAGCAGCTTAAAAGGGGGCGACGAGCAGTACTTC
d_gene: TRBD1
v_gene: TRBV7-2
abundance: NA
j_gene: TRBJ2-7

CDR3aa: CASSLRSLVGQPQHF
CDR3nt: TGTGCCAGCAGCTTACGGTCGCTGGTCGGTCAGCCCCAGCATTTT
d_gene: NA
v_gene: TRBV5-8
abundance: few
j_gene: TRBJ1-5

CDR3aa: CASSLDSLNSPLHF
CDR3nt: TGTGCCAGCAGCCTTGATTCACTAAATTCACCCCTCCACTTT
d_gene: NA
v_gene: TRBV7-2
abundance: NA
j_gene: TRBJ1-6

CDR3aa: CASIRGQGAYEQYF
CDR3nt: TGTGCCAGCATTCGGGGACAAGGAGCCTACGAGCAGTACTTC
d_gene: NA
v_gene: TRBV6-6
abundance: NA
j_gene: TRBJ2-7